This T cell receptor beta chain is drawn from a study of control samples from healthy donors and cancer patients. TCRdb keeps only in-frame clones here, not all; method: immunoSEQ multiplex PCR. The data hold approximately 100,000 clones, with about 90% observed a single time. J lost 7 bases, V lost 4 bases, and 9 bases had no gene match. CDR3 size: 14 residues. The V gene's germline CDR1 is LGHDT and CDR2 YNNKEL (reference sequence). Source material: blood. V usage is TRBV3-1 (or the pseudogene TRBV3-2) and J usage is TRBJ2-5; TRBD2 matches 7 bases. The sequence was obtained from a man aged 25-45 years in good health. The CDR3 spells CASSPEGGYRTQYF. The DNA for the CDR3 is TGTGCCAGCAGCCCCGAGGGAGGGTACCGGACCCAGTACTTC.